One sample yielded the 3 T cell receptor beta chains listed below, sequenced in a study of T cell changes during pregnancy in multiple sclerosis. The table came from immunoSEQ multiplex PCR; TCRdb's copy has only in-frame clones and leaves some out. This sample has under 85,000 clones, with roughly 91% found just once. The sample in question was CD4+ T cells from peripheral blood mononuclear cells, obtained in the third trimester of pregnancy. These receptor sequences come from a female donor in good health, enrolled as a control in a pregnancy study.

This clone was detected once. This chain uses TRBV18 with TRBJ1-5, with 10 nucleotides matching TRBD1. The CDR3 sequence is 16 residues long. The ends lost 4 bases at V and 6 bases at J; junction bases unmatched: 9. Germline V gene sequence: CDR1 KGHSH, CDR2 LQKENI. Here the CDR3 reads CASSREQTGGGQPQHF. As DNA, the CDR3 is TGTGCCAGCTCACGAGAGCAGACAGGGGGCGGTCAGCCCCAGCATTTT. Supplemented by reference TRBV18 and TRBJ1-5, the full variable domain reads NAGVMQNPRHLVRRRGQEARLRCSPMKGHSHVYWYRQLPEEGLKFMVYLQKENIIDESGMPKERFSAEFPKEGPSILRIQQVVRGDSAAYFCASSREQTGGGQPQHFGDGTRLSIL.

The genes are TRBV5-1 and TRBJ2-5, with D possibly matching TRBD1 (5 bases). Looked up from germline, CDR1 is SGHRS and CDR2 is YFSETQ. Deletions cut 4 bases from V and 4 bases from J, with 8 bases between. This CDR3 spans 12 amino acids. The CDR3 DNA reads as TGCGCCAGCAGCACCGACAGAGAGACCCAGTACTTC. Protein sequence: CASSTDRETQYF.

The genes are TRBV11-3 and TRBJ1-3; 7 bases agree with TRBD1. Per the germline V gene, CDR1 is SGHNT and CDR2 is YENEEA. J lost 0 bases, V lost 2 bases, and 4 bases had no gene match. The CDR3 is made up of 16 amino acids. CDR3 nucleotides: TGTGCCAGCAGCTTATCGGGACAGTTCTCTGGAAACACCATATATTTT. Translation: CASSLSGQFSGNTIYF. The variable domain in full, with the rest retrieved from reference TRBV11-3 and TRBJ1-3, is EAGVVQSPRYKIIEKKQPVAFWCNPISGHNTLYWYLQNLGQGPELLIRYENEEAVDDSQLPKDRFSAERLKGVDSTLKIQPAELGDSAVYLCASSLSGQFSGNTIYFGEGSWLTVV.